One sample yielded the 14 T cell receptor beta chains listed below, sequenced in a study of vaccination and CD4 T cells after COVID-19. Cultured CD4+ T-cell DNA underwent Oncomine TCR Beta short-read sequencing. From the PCR reads, TCRdb called clonotypes with MiXCR, one entry per CDR3 protein. The sample shows about 7,100 distinct CDR3 sequences, roughly 50% of them seen only once. What these receptors recognize is not known. Stated treatment: roughly ten-day PBMC culture with coronavirus spike peptide pools or control peptides (ViraFEST assay). Gathered ahead of the COVID-19 pandemic (2011-2018) were the CD4+ T cells of the unexposed donor. Sample: CD4+ T cells from blood, cultured in vitro. The receptors originated from a human donor in good health.

This chain links TRBV12-3 or TRBV12-4 with TRBJ1-1; a weak D match, TRBD1 (6 bases). This CDR3 is built from 13 residues. Between the trimmed V and J ends, which lost 6 bases and 4 bases, there was a span of 12 bases. The CDR3 DNA reads TGTGCCAGCAGCACCGGGACACCCACTGAAGCTTTCTTT. Its translation: CASSTGTPTEAFF.

V and J are TRBV7-3 and TRBJ2-2, with 10 bases matching TRBD1. Germline trimming cut 5 bases from V and 7 bases from J; bases unmatched to any gene: 7. In germline, CDR1 is SGHTA, CDR2 FQGTGA. The CDR3 sequence is 15 residues long. Written as DNA, the CDR3 is TGTGCCAGCAGCCCAGGACAGGGGGAGATCGGGGAGCTGTTTTTT. Protein sequence: CASSPGQGEIGELFF.

The V call is TRBV24-1, the J call TRBJ1-6; 7 bases fit TRBD1. J was trimmed by 8 bases and V by 7 bases; bases with no gene match: 10. The CDR3 extends over 15 amino acids. Germline V gene sequence: CDR1 KGHDR, CDR2 SFDVKD. The CDR3 coding sequence is TGTGCCACCAGGGGGGGGCAGGGGGAAGATTCACCCCTCCACTTT. This sequence encodes CATRGGQGEDSPLHF.

CDR3 protein: CASSLSDTSSGNTIYF. The CDR3 nucleotides read TGTGCCAGCAGCTTATCCGACACCTCCTCTGGAAACACCATATATTTT. The chain combines TRBV7-3 with TRBJ1-3; D is unclear. V dropped 2 bases and J dropped 0 bases, with 11 bases sitting between them. This CDR3 has 16 amino acids. The V gene's germline CDR1 is SGHTA and CDR2 FQGTGA.

This clonotype was observed a few times. The gene calls are TRBV6-1 and TRBJ1-6; no clear D. Trimming removed 5 bases from V and 9 bases from J, with 11 bases in between. Germline V gene data show CDR1 as MNHNS and CDR2 as SASEGT. The CDR3 is made up of 13 amino acids. The CDR3 spells CASSQTVISPLHF. CDR3 DNA sequence: TGTGCCAGCAGTCAAACGGTTATTTCACCCCTCCACTTT.

The V and J genes are TRBV3-1 and TRBJ1-1, with D maybe TRBD1 (5 bases). The CDR3 length is 13 residues. Germline loops: CDR1 LGHDT, CDR2 YNNKEL (reference sequence). V was clipped by 6 bases and J by 1 base, with 9 bases between them. The CDR3 sequence is CASSDTGNTEAFF. In DNA form, the CDR3 reads TGTGCCAGCAGTGACACAGGGAACACTGAAGCTTTCTTT.

The genes are TRBV20-1 and TRBJ2-1; the D gene could be TRBD1 or TRBD2 (5 bases each). V was clipped by 4 bases and J by 7 bases, with 17 bases between them. The CDR3 runs to 14 residues. Germline assignment: CDR1 DFQATT and CDR2 SNEGSKA (reference sequence). CDR3 nucleotides: TGCAGTGCTACCGGGACCGGGGTCTATAATGAGCAGTTCTTC. Residues: CSATGTGVYNEQFF.

The chain links TRBV5-4 to TRBJ2-7, with D unresolved. This CDR3 contains 14 residues. V dropped 0 bases and J dropped 0 bases, with 7 bases sitting between them. Germline values: CDR1 SGHNT, CDR2 YYREEE (reference sequence). The CDR3 sequence: CASSLGGSSYEQYF. CDR3 sequence (DNA): TGTGCCAGCAGCTTGGGGGGAAGCTCCTACGAGCAGTACTTC.

This clonotype showed up just a few times. The V call is TRBV25-1, the J call TRBJ2-5; D is ambiguous. CDR3 length: 12 residues. The germline CDR1 and CDR2 sequences are MGHDK and SYGVNS. Trimming stripped 6 bases from V and 7 bases from J, with 12 bases between. The CDR3 DNA reads as TGTGCCAGCAGGAGAGCAGGCGGGACCCAGTACTTC. This codes for CASRRAGGTQYF. The full variable domain, its missing parts supplied by reference TRBV25-1 and TRBJ2-5, is EADIYQTPRYLVIGTGKKITLECSQTMGHDKMYWYQQDPGMELHLIHYSYGVNSTEKGDLSSESTVSRIRTEHFPLTLESARPSHTSQYLCASRRAGGTQYFGPGTRLLVL.

This clonotype occurred a few times. The chain has TRBV20-1 and TRBJ1-6; maybe TRBD1 (5 bases). CDR3 length equals 16 residues. The germline V gene has CDR1 DFQATT and CDR2 SNEGSKA (reference sequence). V lost 3 bases and J lost 8, with 20 bases in between. CDR3 bases: TGCAGTGCTAGCCGGGCAGTTACAGGAGAATATTCACCCCTCCACTTT. This gives the protein CSASRAVTGEYSPLHF.

This clonotype occurred a few times. This sequence joins TRBV30 and TRBJ1-6; no firm D call. Trimming removed 2 bases at V and 10 bases at J, with 6 bases between. This CDR3 comprises 11 residues. Germline V gene sequence: CDR1 GTSNPN, CDR2 SVGIG (reference sequence). CDR3 sequence: CAWSRGSPLHF. Written as DNA, the CDR3 is TGTGCCTGGAGTCGAGGGTCACCCCTCCACTTT.

This clonotype was observed a few times. This chain links TRBV19 with TRBJ1-5; the match to TRBD1 covers 12 bases. V trimming: 8 bases; J trimming: 6 bases; junction bases outside the gene matches: 8. This CDR3 is 15 amino acids long. CDR1 is LNHDA and CDR2 is SQIVND in the germline V gene (reference sequence). Here the CDR3 reads CASGRDRGLGQPQHF. The CDR3 DNA reads TGTGCCAGTGGGAGGGACAGGGGGCTAGGTCAGCCCCAGCATTTT.

This clonotype was observed a handful of times. This chain connects TRBV7-8 to TRBJ1-2; D uncertain. This CDR3 has 14 amino acids. Germline lookup yields CDR1 SGHVS and CDR2 FQNEAQ. The ends were cut back, 1 base at V and 5 bases at J, with 11 bases in the middle. CDR3 in amino acids: CASSLEGGSYGYTF. The CDR3 nucleotides read TGTGCCAGCAGCTTAGAGGGCGGTAGTTATGGCTACACCTTC.

This clonotype was counted between two and nine times. The rearrangement links TRBV19 to TRBJ2-7; D uncertain. This CDR3 has 13 amino acids. Trimming removed 3 bases at V and 2 bases at J, with 8 bases between. Germline assignment: CDR1 LNHDA and CDR2 SQIVND (reference sequence). CDR3 protein: CASSIRWAYEQYF. CDR3 bases: TGTGCCAGTAGTATCCGGTGGGCCTACGAGCAGTACTTC.